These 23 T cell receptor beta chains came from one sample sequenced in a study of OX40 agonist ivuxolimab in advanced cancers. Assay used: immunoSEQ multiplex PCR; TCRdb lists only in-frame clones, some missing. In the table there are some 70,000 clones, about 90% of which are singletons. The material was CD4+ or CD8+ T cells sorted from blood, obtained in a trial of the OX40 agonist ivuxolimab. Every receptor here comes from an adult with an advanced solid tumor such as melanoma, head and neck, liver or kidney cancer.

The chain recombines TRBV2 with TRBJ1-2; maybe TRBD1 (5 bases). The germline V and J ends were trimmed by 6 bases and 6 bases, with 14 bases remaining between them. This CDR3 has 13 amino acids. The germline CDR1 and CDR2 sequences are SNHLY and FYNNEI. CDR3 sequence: CASSAQGLDGYTF. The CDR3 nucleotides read TGTGCCAGCAGCGCCCAGGGATTAGATGGCTACACCTTC.

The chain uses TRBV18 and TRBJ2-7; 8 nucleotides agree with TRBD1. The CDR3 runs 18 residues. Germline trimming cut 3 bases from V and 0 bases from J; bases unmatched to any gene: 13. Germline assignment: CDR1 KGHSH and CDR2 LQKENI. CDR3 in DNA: TGTGCCAGCTCACCGTCCCAGGGGGGAACAGGGGGCTCCTACGAGCAGTACTTC. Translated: CASSPSQGGTGGSYEQYF. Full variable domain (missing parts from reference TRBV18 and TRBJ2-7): NAGVMQNPRHLVRRRGQEARLRCSPMKGHSHVYWYRQLPEEGLKFMVYLQKENIIDESGMPKERFSAEFPKEGPSILRIQQVVRGDSAAYFCASSPSQGGTGGSYEQYFGPGTRLTVT.

CDR3 protein: CATSTRQGSGDTQYF. CDR3 in DNA: TGTGCCACCAGCACGAGACAGGGGTCGGGAGATACGCAGTATTTT. The chain combines TRBV15 with TRBJ2-3; TRBD1 matches at 8 bases. With 4 bases clipped from V and 5 bases from J, the junction kept 8 bases outside the gene matches. CDR3 length equals 15 residues. Germline CDR1 and CDR2: LNHNV and YYDKDF (reference sequence).

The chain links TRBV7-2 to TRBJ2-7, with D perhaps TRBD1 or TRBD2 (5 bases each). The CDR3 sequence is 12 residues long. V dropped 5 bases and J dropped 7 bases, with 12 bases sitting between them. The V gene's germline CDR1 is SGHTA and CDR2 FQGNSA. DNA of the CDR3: TGTGCCAGCAGCCCGCCTGGGGGAGAGCAGTACTTC. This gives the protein CASSPPGGEQYF.

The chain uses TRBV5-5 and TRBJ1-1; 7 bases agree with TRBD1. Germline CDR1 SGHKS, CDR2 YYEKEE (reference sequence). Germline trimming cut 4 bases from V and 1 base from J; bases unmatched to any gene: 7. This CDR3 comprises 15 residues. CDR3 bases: TGTGCCAGCAGCGTTACGGGACAGAAGAACACTGAAGCTTTCTTT. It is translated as CASSVTGQKNTEAFF.

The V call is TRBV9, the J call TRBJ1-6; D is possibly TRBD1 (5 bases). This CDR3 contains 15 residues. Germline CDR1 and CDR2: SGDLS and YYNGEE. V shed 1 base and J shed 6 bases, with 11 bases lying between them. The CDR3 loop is CASSVTGLPNSPLHF. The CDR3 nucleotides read TGTGCCAGCAGCGTAACGGGACTCCCTAATTCACCCCTCCACTTT.

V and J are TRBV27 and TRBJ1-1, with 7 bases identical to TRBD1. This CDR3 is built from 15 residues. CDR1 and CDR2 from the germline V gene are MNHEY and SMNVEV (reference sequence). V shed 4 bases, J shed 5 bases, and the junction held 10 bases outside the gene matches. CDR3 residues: CASSSLGGARTEAFF. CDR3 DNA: TGTGCCAGCAGTTCGTTAGGGGGCGCAAGGACTGAAGCTTTCTTT.

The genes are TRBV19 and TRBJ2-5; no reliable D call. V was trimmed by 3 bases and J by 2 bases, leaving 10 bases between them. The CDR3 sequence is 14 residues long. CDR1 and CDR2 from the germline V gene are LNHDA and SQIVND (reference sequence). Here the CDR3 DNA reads TGTGCCAGTAGTATTCCCGGCTTACAAGAGACCCAGTACTTC. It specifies CASSIPGLQETQYF.

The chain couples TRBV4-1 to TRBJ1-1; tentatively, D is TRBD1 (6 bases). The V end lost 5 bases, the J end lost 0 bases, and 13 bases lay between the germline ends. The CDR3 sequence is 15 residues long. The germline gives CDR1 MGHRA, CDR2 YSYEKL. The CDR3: CASSTYRDVNTEAFF. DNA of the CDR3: TGCGCCAGCAGCACTTACAGGGATGTGAACACTGAAGCTTTCTTT.

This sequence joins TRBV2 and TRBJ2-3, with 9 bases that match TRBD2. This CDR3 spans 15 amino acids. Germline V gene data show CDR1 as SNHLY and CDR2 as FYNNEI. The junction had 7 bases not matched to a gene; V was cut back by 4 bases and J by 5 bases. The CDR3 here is CASSGQRGAVDTQYF. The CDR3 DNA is TGTGCCAGCAGTGGACAGCGGGGGGCCGTAGATACGCAGTATTTT.

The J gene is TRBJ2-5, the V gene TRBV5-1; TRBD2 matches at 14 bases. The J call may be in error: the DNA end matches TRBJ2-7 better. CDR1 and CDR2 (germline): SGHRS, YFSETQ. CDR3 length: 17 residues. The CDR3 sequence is CASSPDKGLAGVGEQYF. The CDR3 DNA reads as TGCGCCAGCAGCCCCGACAAGGGACTAGCGGGAGTTGGCGAGCAGTACTTC.

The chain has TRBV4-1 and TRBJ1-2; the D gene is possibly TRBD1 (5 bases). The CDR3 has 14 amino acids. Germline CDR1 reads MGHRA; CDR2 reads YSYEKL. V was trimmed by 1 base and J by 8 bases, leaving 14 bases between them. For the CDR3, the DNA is TGCGCCAGCAGCCAAGTGACCGGGACGAGGGGCTACACCTTC. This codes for CASSQVTGTRGYTF.

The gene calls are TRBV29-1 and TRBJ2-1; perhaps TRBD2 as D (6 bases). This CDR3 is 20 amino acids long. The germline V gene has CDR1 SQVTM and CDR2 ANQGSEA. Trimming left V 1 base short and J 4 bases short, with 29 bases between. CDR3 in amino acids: CSVEAPPPARGLGLYNEQFF. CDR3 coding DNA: TGCAGCGTTGAAGCCCCACCCCCCGCCCGGGGACTGGGCCTTTACAATGAGCAGTTCTTC.

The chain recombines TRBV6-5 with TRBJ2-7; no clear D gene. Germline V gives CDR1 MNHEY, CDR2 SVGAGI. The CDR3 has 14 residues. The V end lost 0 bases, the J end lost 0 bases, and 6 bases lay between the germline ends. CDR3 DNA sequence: TGTGCCAGCAGTTACTCTGTGAGCTCCTACGAGCAGTACTTC. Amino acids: CASSYSVSSYEQYF.

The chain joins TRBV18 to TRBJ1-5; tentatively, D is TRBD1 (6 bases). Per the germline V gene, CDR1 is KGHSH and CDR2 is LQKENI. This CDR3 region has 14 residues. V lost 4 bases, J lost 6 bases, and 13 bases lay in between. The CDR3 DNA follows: TGTGCCAGCTCACGAGGGGGTGTAGTTCAGCCCCAGCATTTT. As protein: CASSRGGVVQPQHF.

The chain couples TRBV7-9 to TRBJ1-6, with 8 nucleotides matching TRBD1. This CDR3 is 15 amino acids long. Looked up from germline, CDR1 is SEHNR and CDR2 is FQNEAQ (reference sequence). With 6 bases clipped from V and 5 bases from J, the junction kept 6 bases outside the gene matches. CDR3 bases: TGTGCCAGCAGATTCGCGGACAGGGATAATTCACCCCTCCACTTT. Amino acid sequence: CASRFADRDNSPLHF. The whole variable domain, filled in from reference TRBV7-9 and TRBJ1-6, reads DTGVSQNPRHKITKRGQNVTFRCDPISEHNRLYWYRQTLGQGPEFLTYFQNEAQLEKSRLLSDRFSAERPKGSFSTLEIQRTEQGDSAMYLCASRFADRDNSPLHFGNGTRLTVT.

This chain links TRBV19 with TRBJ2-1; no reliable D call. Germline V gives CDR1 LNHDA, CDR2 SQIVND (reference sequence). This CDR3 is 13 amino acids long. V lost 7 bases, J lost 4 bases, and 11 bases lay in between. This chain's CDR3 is CASTTGAYNEQFF. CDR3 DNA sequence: TGTGCCAGTACGACGGGCGCTTACAATGAGCAGTTCTTC.

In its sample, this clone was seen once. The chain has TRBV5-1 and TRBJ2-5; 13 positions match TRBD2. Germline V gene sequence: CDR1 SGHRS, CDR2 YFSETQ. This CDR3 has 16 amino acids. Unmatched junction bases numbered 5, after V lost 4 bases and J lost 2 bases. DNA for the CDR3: TGCGCCAGCAGCCTTCGACTAGCGGGGGGTCAAGAGACCCAGTACTTC. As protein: CASSLRLAGGQETQYF.

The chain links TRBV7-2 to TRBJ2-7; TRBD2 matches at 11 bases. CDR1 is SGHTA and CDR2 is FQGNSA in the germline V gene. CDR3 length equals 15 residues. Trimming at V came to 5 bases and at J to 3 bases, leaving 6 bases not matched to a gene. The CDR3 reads CASSLGTSGYYEQYF. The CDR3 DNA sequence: TGTGCCAGCAGCCTCGGGACTAGCGGATACTACGAGCAGTACTTC.

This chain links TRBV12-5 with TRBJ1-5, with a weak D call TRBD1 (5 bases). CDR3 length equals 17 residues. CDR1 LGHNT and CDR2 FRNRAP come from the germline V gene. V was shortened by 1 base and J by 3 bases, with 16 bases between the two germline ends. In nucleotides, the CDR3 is TGTGCTAGTGGTTTGGGGGAGGGGTATGGGTCCAATCAGCCCCAGCATTTT. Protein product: CASGLGEGYGSNQPQHF. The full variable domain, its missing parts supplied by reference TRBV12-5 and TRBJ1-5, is DARVTQTPRHKVTEMGQEVTMRCQPILGHNTVFWYRQTMMQGLELLAYFRNRAPLDDSGMPKDRFSAEMPDATLATLKIQPSEPRDSAVYFCASGLGEGYGSNQPQHFGDGTRLSIL.

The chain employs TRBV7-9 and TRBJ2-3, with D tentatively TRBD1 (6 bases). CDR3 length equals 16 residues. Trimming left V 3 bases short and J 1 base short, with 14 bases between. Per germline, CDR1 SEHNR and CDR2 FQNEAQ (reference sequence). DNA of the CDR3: TGTGCCAGCAGCTTGGTACAGGGATTGGGCACAGATACGCAGTATTTT. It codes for CASSLVQGLGTDTQYF.

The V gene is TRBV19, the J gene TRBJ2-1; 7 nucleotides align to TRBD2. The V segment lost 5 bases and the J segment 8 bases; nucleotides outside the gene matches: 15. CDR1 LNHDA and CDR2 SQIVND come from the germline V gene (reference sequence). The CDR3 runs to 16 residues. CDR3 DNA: TGTGCCAGTAGTTCTAGCGGAGGGCCCTATAGGCATGAGCAGTTCTTC. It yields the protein CASSSSGGPYRHEQFF.

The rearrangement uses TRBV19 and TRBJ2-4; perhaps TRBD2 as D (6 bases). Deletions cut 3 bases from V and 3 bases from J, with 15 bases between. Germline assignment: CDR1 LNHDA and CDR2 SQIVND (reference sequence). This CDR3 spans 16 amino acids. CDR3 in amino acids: CASSMTSFGDKNIQYF. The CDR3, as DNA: TGTGCCAGTAGTATGACTAGTTTCGGGGACAAAAACATTCAGTACTTC. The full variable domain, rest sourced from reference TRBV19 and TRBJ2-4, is DGGITQSPKYLFRKEGQNVTLSCEQNLNHDAMYWYRQDPGQGLRLIYYSQIVNDFQKGDIAEGYSVSREKKESFPLTVTSAQKNPTAFYLCASSMTSFGDKNIQYFGAGTRLSVL.